The 23 T cell receptor beta chains given below trace back to one sample, sequenced in a study of blood T cell repertoires in COVID-19. The protocol was immunoSEQ multiplex PCR, while the TCRdb copy is restricted to in-frame clones and leaves out a portion. The repertoire holds roughly 120,000 clones, with 88% as singletons. The sample taken for sequencing was peripheral blood. These receptors originate from a woman in her 50s with active or convalescent COVID-19.

This sequence joins TRBV5-1 and TRBJ2-3, with D possibly matching TRBD2 (5 bases). The CDR3 spans 14 residues. CDR1 and CDR2 from the germline V gene are SGHRS and YFSETQ. Trimming shortened V by 0 bases and J by 7 bases, and 12 bases separated the two germline ends. The CDR3 region is CASSLEGSANTQYF. The CDR3 nucleotides read TGCGCCAGCAGCTTGGAGGGTAGCGCCAATACGCAGTATTTT. The full variable domain, its missing parts supplied by reference TRBV5-1 and TRBJ2-3, is KAGVTQTPRYLIKTRGQQVTLSCSPISGHRSVSWYQQTPGQGLQFLFEYFSETQRNKGNFPGRFSGRQFSNSRSEMNVSTLELGDSALYLCASSLEGSANTQYFGPGTRLTVL.

This sequence joins TRBV13 and TRBJ2-7, with 7 bases identical to TRBD1. With 5 bases clipped from V and 4 bases from J, the junction kept 14 bases outside the gene matches. There are 16 residues in the CDR3. CDR1 PRHDT and CDR2 FYEKMQ come from the germline V gene (reference sequence). CDR3 nucleotide sequence: TGTGCCAGCAGCCTAGAGTTGGGGGAGACAGGGTACGAGCAGTACTTC. Encoded protein: CASSLELGETGYEQYF.

The gene calls are TRBV13 and TRBJ2-3, with D unclear. Trimming took 2 bases from V and 2 from J, leaving 5 bases between them. The germline V gene has CDR1 PRHDT and CDR2 FYEKMQ (reference sequence). The CDR3 extends over 13 amino acids. The CDR3 coding sequence is TGTGCCAGCAGCTTACCCTCCACAGATACGCAGTATTTT. The encoded protein is CASSLPSTDTQYF.

V usage is TRBV7-9 and J usage is TRBJ2-1, with 7 bases matching TRBD1. There are 14 residues in the CDR3. Germline CDR1 and CDR2: SEHNR and FQNEAQ (reference sequence). With 3 bases clipped from V and 2 bases from J, the junction kept 1 base outside the gene matches. In nucleotides, the CDR3 is TGTGCCAGCAGCTTTGGGACAGCCTACAATGAGCAGTTCTTC. The encoded protein is CASSFGTAYNEQFF.

The J gene is TRBJ2-5, the V gene TRBV4-2; tentatively, D is TRBD2 (6 bases). The V gene's germline CDR1 is LGHNA and CDR2 YNFKEQ. Trimming left V 1 base short and J 2 bases short, with 11 bases between. The CDR3 length is 15 residues. The CDR3 DNA is TGTGCCAGCAGCCAAGTCCCAGCGGGTCAAGAGACCCAGTACTTC. Amino acid sequence: CASSQVPAGQETQYF.

This clone was found a few times. The chain recombines TRBV4-3 with TRBJ2-1; a weak D match, TRBD2 (6 bases). The germline gives CDR1 LGHNA, CDR2 YSLEER. There are 15 residues in the CDR3. V lost 0 bases and J 0 bases, leaving 6 bases between the germline ends. The CDR3 loop is CASSQDGGSYNEQFF. In DNA, the CDR3 is TGCGCCAGCAGCCAAGACGGGGGCTCCTACAATGAGCAGTTCTTC.

This clone has only one observation. The V call is TRBV19, the J call TRBJ2-1; TRBD2 aligns across 7 bases. J gave up 3 bases and V 1 base, and 9 bases lay outside the gene matches. Per the germline V gene, CDR1 is LNHDA and CDR2 is SQIVND (reference sequence). The CDR3 runs to 17 residues. CDR3 nucleotides: TGTGCCAGTAGTATAGTCATTGGCGGGAGTTACTACAATGAGCAGTTCTTC. It yields the protein CASSIVIGGSYYNEQFF. The entire variable domain, with the rest obtained from reference TRBV19 and TRBJ2-1, is as follows: DGGITQSPKYLFRKEGQNVTLSCEQNLNHDAMYWYRQDPGQGLRLIYYSQIVNDFQKGDIAEGYSVSREKKESFPLTVTSAQKNPTAFYLCASSIVIGGSYYNEQFFGPGTRLTVL.

The V and J genes are TRBV15 and TRBJ1-2; D gene uncertain. The CDR3 has 13 residues. In germline, CDR1 is LNHNV, CDR2 YYDKDF (reference sequence). V lost 0 bases to trimming and J lost 8 bases, with 10 bases between them. CDR3 loop: CATSRDRLGGYTF. CDR3 nucleotides: TGTGCCACCAGCAGAGATCGACTCGGGGGCTACACCTTC. The complete variable domain, with remaining parts taken from reference TRBV15 and TRBJ1-2, reads DAMVIQNPRYQVTQFGKPVTLSCSQTLNHNVMYWYQQKSSQAPKLLFHYYDKDFNNEADTPDNFQSRRPNTSFCFLDIRSPGLGDTAMYLCATSRDRLGGYTFGSGTRLTVV.

CDR3 DNA sequence: TGTGCCTCAAACGCAGGTTCCTCCTACAATGAGCAGTTCTTC. It is translated as CASNAGSSYNEQFF. The chain carries TRBV30 and TRBJ2-1; D remains ambiguous. The V gene's germline CDR1 is GTSNPN and CDR2 SVGIG (reference sequence). The CDR3 has 14 residues. V lost 7 bases, J lost 0 bases, and 13 bases lay in between.

The chain links TRBV28 to TRBJ1-2; 8 nucleotides match TRBD1. Germline V CDR1 and CDR2: MDHEN, SYDVKM. The CDR3 is 14 amino acids. V shed 5 bases, J shed 3 bases, and the junction held 5 bases outside the gene matches. DNA for the CDR3: TGTGCCAGCAGTCCGACAGGGGAGGACTATGGCTACACCTTC. Translated, it gives CASSPTGEDYGYTF.

This clone occurred a few times. CDR3 sequence reads: CASSPPRGSGRSLYEQYF. For the CDR3, the DNA is TGTGCCAGCAGCCCGCCGAGGGGCAGCGGGAGAAGCTTATACGAGCAGTACTTC. The chain uses TRBV7-2 and TRBJ2-7; TRBD2 matches 8 bases. Germline-derived CDR1 and CDR2 are SGHTA and FQGNSA. V lost 5 bases and J lost 4; bases outside the gene matches: 19. CDR3 length equals 18 residues.

The chain carries TRBV4-3 and TRBJ2-4, with TRBD1 matching 7 bases. The CDR3 contains 15 residues. The V and J ends lost 3 bases and 8 bases, in that order; junction bases with no gene match: 10. Germline assignment: CDR1 LGHNA and CDR2 YSLEER. CDR3 DNA sequence: TGCGCCAGCAGCCAGCAGACAGGGAGTTGGGACATTCAGTACTTC. Its protein is CASSQQTGSWDIQYF.

This clone was seen only once. The rearrangement joins TRBV28 to TRBJ2-3; D call uncertain. With 5 bases removed from V and 2 bases from J, the gap between germline ends came to 8 bases. The length of the CDR3 is 13 residues. Germline-derived CDR1 and CDR2 are MDHEN and SYDVKM. This CDR3 reads CASSAPNTDTQYF. The CDR3 coding sequence is TGTGCCAGCAGTGCGCCAAACACAGATACGCAGTATTTT.

This chain joins TRBV3-1 (or the pseudogene TRBV3-2) and TRBJ1-3; 9 bases match TRBD1. Unmatched junction bases numbered 9, after V lost 2 bases and J lost 4 bases. Germline V gene lookup returns CDR1 LGHDT and CDR2 YNNKEL (reference sequence). There are 17 residues in the CDR3. CDR3 nucleotide sequence: TGTGCCAGCAGCCAACTACAGGGGGCCATGGTGGGAAACACCATATATTTT. It yields the protein CASSQLQGAMVGNTIYF.

V is TRBV27 and J is TRBJ2-7, with 10 nucleotides matching TRBD1. The germline V gene has CDR1 MNHEY and CDR2 SMNVEV (reference sequence). The CDR3 is 15 residues long. With V trimmed by 5 bases and J by 4 bases, 8 bases remained unmatched. The CDR3 DNA reads TGTGCCAGCAGTCTTCCGGGACAGGGGTTTTACGAGCAGTACTTC. Translating it yields CASSLPGQGFYEQYF.

J is TRBJ2-1 and V is TRBV24-1; D might be TRBD2 (7 bases). Germline V gene sequence: CDR1 KGHDR, CDR2 SFDVKD. The CDR3 runs to 16 residues. V was cut by 0 bases and J by 6 bases, with 14 bases left in between. The CDR3 DNA follows: TGTGCCACCAGTGATTTGGGGGAGGGGGGGGGCAATGAGCAGTTCTTC. This translates into CATSDLGEGGGNEQFF.

The rearrangement joins TRBV4-2 to TRBJ2-5; 7 nucleotides match TRBD1. Germline lookup yields CDR1 LGHNA and CDR2 YNFKEQ. This CDR3 has 14 residues. J gave up 1 base and V 4 bases, and 3 bases lay outside the gene matches. CDR3 in DNA: TGTGCCAGCAGCCTTGACAGGGTCCAAGAGACCCAGTACTTC. Protein: CASSLDRVQETQYF.

The rearrangement uses TRBV2 and TRBJ1-1; 8 bases align to TRBD1. Germline values: CDR1 SNHLY, CDR2 FYNNEI. The CDR3 consists of 16 residues. The J segment lost 2 bases and the V segment lost 5 bases, leaving 10 bases of the junction unmatched. CDR3 sequence reads: CASSLSSGGINTEAFF. The CDR3 DNA is TGTGCCAGCAGTCTTTCTTCAGGGGGCATCAACACTGAAGCTTTCTTT.

V gene TRBV18 combines with J gene TRBJ2-1; possible D gene TRBD2, 6 bases. Trimming cost V 5 bases and J 4 bases, with 15 bases left between them. In germline, CDR1 is KGHSH, CDR2 LQKENI. The CDR3 runs to 15 residues. DNA for the CDR3: TGTGCCAGCTCAATCGGTCCGGGAGAGTACAATGAGCAGTTCTTC. It translates to CASSIGPGEYNEQFF.

This chain links TRBV5-4 with TRBJ2-3; tentatively, D is TRBD1 or TRBD2 (5 bases each). Trimming left V 4 bases short and J 0 bases short, with 12 bases between. CDR1 is SGHNT and CDR2 is YYREEE in the germline V gene (reference sequence). The CDR3 consists of 15 residues. The CDR3 sequence: CASSMGLASTDTQYF. DNA of the CDR3: TGTGCCAGCAGCATGGGGCTAGCTAGCACAGATACGCAGTATTTT.

The chain is built from TRBV19 and TRBJ2-3; 12 positions agree with TRBD2. The CDR3 consists of 17 residues. Germline CDR1 LNHDA, CDR2 SQIVND (reference sequence). V trimming: 8 bases; J trimming: 0 bases; junction bases outside the gene matches: 9. Written as DNA, the CDR3 is TGTGCCAGTGGGGGGACTAGCGGGTTGATTAGCACAGATACGCAGTATTTT. This translates into CASGGTSGLISTDTQYF.

About this clone itself: Other nucleotide sequences from this sample produce the same CDR3. This rearrangement joins TRBV9 to TRBJ1-6; 8 nucleotides agree with TRBD1. CDR3 size: 15 residues. The germline gives CDR1 SGDLS, CDR2 YYNGEE. V was clipped by 0 bases and J by 6 bases; unmatched bases: 2. CDR3 residues: CASSVGQGANSPLHF. Here the CDR3 DNA reads TGTGCCAGCAGCGTAGGGCAGGGGGCTAATTCACCCCTCCACTTT.

The chain joins TRBV20-1 to TRBJ2-7, with D tentatively TRBD1 (5 bases). Germline V gene lookup returns CDR1 DFQATT and CDR2 SNEGSKA (reference sequence). The CDR3 runs 13 residues. The V and J ends lost 3 bases and 6 bases respectively, with 15 bases between them. CDR3 amino acids: CSASVQQVGEQYF. The CDR3 nucleotides are TGCAGTGCTAGTGTCCAACAGGTCGGCGAGCAGTACTTC.